The T cell receptor beta chain under discussion was sequenced for a study of cytomegalovirus exposure and HLA in healthy donors. Study conclusions and caveats: A list of about 180 TCR beta chains associated with cytomegalovirus was given. Subsequent analysis revealed that first-cohort TCR clusters tended to co-occur in the 90 to 150 validation repertoires.

Germline V gene data show CDR1 as SNHLY and CDR2 as FYNNEI. The CDR3 covers 11 residues. This clone was recorded only once. The antigen is not known. Germline and junction disagree at one end, which may indicate a read error. Profiling relied on immunoSEQ multiplex PCR, and the TCRdb table lists in-frame clones only, not all of them. Of about 75,000 clones listed, about 85% are singletons. Material for sequencing was PBMCs. The chain links TRBV2 to TRBJ2-1, with 11 nucleotides matching TRBD2. The TCR sequence derives from a man in his thirties or forties in good health and CMV-seronegative. CDR3 sequence: CASSEMGLAVF. In DNA, the CDR3 is TGTGCCAGCAGTGAAATGGGACTAGCGGTCTTC.